This T cell receptor (beta chain) was identified in a study of CD8+ T cells in alopecia areata. Study-wide background: Patients remained on tofacitinib for 6 to 18 months and then went 6 months without it.

Investigators isolated RNA and reverse transcribed it into cDNA to act as the sequencing template. Clones were sequenced by immunoSEQ multiplex PCR, and TCRdb holds only the in-frame ones, with some missing. In the table there are 220,000 or so clones, around three fifths of which are singletons. Investigators sorted PBMCs to obtain both CD4+ and CD8+ T cells. General study findings and limits: Sequencing of scalp tissue also captures the resident alphabeta T cells of normal skin. Lesional scalp displayed greater clonality than normal scalp, most notably in alopecia totalis/universalis.

In its sample, this clone was seen a few times. What it binds is not known. This specimen consisted of CD4+ T cells sorted from blood, obtained at week 0. The sequence was collected from a human donor with alopecia areata.

The CDR3 bases are TGTGCCAGCAGTGTAGGGGACACCGGGGAGCTGTTTTTT. This translates into CASSVGDTGELFF. This chain connects TRBV2 to TRBJ2-2, with a possible D match to TRBD1 (5 bases). Germline V lookup: CDR1 SNHLY, CDR2 FYNNEI. The CDR3 totals 13 residues. V was cut by 4 bases and J by 3 bases, with 6 bases left in between.